The T cell receptor beta chain described here comes from a study of T cells after yellow fever vaccination. V was cut by 5 bases and J by 7 bases, with 11 bases left in between. Germline values: CDR1 SEHNR, CDR2 FQNEAQ (reference sequence). CDR3 length: 13 amino acids. This clonotype has a count of ten or more. TCR cDNA was made by 5'RACE template switching, adding a universal primer site and UMIs. Using its own MiXCR run on the 5' RACE reads, TCRdb lists one record per CDR3 protein. The sample consists of fewer than 350,000 distinct CDR3 sequences, roughly 3.5% of them appearing once. The receptor's source is a man in his late teens or twenties who received the YFV17D yellow fever vaccine. The genes are TRBV7-9 and TRBJ2-2; D unclear. The material sequenced was PBMCs, taken on the day of the yellow fever booster vaccination. CDR3 in DNA: TGTGCCAGCAGCGCCAGCACCTACGGGGAGCTGTTTTTT. This encodes CASSASTYGELFF. The whole variable domain, filled in from reference TRBV7-9 and TRBJ2-2, reads DTGVSQNPRHKITKRGQNVTFRCDPISEHNRLYWYRQTLGQGPEFLTYFQNEAQLEKSRLLSDRFSAERPKGSFSTLEIQRTEQGDSAMYLCASSASTYGELFFGEGSRLTVL.